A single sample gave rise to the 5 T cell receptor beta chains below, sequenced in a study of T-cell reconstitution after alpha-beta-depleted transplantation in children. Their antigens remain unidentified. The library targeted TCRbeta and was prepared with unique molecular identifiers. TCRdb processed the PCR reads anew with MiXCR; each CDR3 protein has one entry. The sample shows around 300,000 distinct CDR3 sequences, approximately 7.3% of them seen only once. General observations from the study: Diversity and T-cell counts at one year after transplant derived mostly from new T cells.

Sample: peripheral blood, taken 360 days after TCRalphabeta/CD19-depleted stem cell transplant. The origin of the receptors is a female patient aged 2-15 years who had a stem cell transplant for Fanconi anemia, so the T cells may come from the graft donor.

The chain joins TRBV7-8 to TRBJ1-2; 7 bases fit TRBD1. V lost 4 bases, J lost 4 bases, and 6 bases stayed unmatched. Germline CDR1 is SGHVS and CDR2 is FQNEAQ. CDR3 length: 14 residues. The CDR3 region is CASSSHRGGYGYTF. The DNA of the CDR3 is TGTGCCAGCAGCTCCCACAGGGGAGGCTATGGCTACACCTTC.

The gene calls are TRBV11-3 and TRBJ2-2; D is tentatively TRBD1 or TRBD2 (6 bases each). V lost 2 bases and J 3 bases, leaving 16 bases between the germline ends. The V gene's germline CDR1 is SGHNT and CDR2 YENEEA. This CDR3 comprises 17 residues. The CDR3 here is CASSLSTGAQDTGELFF. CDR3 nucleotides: TGTGCCAGCAGCTTATCGACGGGGGCGCAGGACACCGGGGAGCTGTTTTTT.

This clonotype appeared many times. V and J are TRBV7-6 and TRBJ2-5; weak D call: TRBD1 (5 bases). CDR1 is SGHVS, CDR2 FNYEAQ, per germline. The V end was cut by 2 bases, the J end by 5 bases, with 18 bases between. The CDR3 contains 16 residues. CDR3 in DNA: TGTGCCAGCAGCTTATTGGGCAGGGAATTTGGGGAGACCCAGTACTTC. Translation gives CASSLLGREFGETQYF.

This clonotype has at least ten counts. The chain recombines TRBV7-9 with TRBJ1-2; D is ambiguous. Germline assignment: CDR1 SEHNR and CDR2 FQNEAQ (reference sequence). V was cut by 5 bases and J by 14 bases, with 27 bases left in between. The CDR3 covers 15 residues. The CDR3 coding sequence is TGTGCCAGCAGCCAGCTGCGAGGTCGCCGGAGGGTGGGGACCTTC. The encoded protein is CASSQLRGRRRVGTF.

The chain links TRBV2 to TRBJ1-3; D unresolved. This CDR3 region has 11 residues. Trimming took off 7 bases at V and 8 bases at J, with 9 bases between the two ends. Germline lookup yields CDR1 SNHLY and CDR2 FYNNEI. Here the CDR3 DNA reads TGTGCCAGCAAAATCGTAGACACCATATATTTT. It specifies CASKIVDTIYF.